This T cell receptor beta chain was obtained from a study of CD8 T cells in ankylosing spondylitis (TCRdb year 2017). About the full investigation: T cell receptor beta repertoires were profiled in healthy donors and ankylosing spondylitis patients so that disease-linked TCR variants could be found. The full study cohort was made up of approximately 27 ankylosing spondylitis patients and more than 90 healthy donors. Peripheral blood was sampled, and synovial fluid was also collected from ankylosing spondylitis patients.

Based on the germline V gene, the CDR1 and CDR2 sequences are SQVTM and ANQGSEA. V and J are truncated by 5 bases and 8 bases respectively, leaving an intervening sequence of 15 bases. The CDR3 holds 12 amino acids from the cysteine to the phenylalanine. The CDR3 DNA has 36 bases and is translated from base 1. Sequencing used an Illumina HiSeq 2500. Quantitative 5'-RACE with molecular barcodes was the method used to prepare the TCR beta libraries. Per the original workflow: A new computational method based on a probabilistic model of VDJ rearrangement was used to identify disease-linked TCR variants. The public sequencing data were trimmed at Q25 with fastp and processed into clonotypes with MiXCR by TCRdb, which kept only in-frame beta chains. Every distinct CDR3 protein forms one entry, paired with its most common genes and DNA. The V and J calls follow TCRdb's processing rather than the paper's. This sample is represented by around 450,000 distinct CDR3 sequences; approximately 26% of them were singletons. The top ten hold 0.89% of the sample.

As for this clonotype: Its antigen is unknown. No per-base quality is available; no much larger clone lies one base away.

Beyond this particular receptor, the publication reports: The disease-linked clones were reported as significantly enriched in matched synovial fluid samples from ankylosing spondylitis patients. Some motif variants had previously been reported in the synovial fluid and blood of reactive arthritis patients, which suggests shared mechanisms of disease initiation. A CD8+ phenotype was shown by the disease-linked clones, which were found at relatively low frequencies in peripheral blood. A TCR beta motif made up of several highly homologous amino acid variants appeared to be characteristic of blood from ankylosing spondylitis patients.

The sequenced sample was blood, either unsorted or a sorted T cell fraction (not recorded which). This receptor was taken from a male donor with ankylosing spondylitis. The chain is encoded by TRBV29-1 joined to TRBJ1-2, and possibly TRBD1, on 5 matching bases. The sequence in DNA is TGCAGCGTTCCAACGGGGCCCTTGGGCTACACCTTC. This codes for CSVPTGPLGYTF. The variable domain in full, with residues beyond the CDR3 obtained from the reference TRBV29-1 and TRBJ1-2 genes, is SAVISQKPSRDICQRGTSLTIQCQVDSQVTMMFWYRQQPGQSLTLIATANQGSEATYESGFVIDKFPISRPNLTFSTLTVSNMSPEDSSIYLCSVPTGPLGYTFGSGTRLTVV.